This T cell receptor beta chain originates from a study of blood T cell repertoires in COVID-19. Sequencing used immunoSEQ multiplex PCR; TCRdb keeps in-frame clones, though not all of them. The table has roughly 260,000 clones, 88% seen once. The germline CDR1 and CDR2 sequences are SGHRS and YFSETQ. The CDR3 is 16 amino acids. With V trimmed by 0 bases and J by 0 bases, 2 bases remained unmatched. The source is a man aged 55 to 70 who had recovered from COVID-19. The chain uses TRBV5-1 and TRBJ2-2, with 7 bases matching TRBD2. The sequenced material came from peripheral blood. The CDR3 DNA reads TGCGCCAGCAGCTTGGTTGCGGGGGCGAACACCGGGGAGCTGTTTTTT. This sequence encodes CASSLVAGANTGELFF.